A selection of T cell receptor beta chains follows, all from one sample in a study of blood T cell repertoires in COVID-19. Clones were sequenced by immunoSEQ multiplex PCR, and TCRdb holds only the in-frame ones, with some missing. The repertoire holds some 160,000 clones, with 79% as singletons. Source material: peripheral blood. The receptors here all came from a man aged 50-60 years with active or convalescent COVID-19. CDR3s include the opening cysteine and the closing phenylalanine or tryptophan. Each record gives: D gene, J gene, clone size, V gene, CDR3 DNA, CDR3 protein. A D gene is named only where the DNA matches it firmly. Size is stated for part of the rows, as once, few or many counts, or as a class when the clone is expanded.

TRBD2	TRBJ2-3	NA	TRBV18	TGTGCCAGCTCACCCACGGCGGGAGGCACAGATACGCAGTATTTT	CASSPTAGGTDTQYF
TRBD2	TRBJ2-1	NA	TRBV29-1	TGCAGCGTTGTTGGGGGCGGGAGGGACAATGAGCAGTTCTTC	CSVVGGGRDNEQFF
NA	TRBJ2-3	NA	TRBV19	TGTGCCAGTAGTATTGTGGCTGAGGGAGATACGCAGTATTTT	CASSIVAEGDTQYF
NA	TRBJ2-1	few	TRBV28	TGTGCCAGCAGTCTTCCCCGACAGGACAATGGGCAGTTCTTC	CASSLPRQDNGQFF
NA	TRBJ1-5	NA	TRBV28	TGTGCCAGCACCCTCAGAGGTTGGAATCAGCCCCAGCATTTT	CASTLRGWNQPQHF
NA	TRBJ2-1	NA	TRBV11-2	TGTGCCAGCAGCTTAGCCTTAAATGAGCAGTTCTTC	CASSLALNEQFF
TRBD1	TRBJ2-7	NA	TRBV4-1	TGCGCCAGCAGCCAACTTACCGGGACAGGGGGCGGGGAGCAGTACTTC	CASSQLTGTGGGEQYF
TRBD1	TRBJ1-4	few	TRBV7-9	TGTGCCAGCAGCTCGGACAGGGGGCGACCTAATGAAAAACTGTTTTTT	CASSSDRGRPNEKLFF
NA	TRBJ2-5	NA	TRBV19	TGTGCCAGTAGTCCCGGGACACAAGAGACCCAGTACTTC	CASSPGTQETQYF
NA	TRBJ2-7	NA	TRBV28	TGTGCCAGCAGGGACGGAGGGACCTACGAGCAGTACTTC	CASRDGGTYEQYF
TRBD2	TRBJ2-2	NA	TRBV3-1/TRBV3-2	TGTGCCAGCAGCCAAGATATAAGGGGGCGCATTAGCGGGAGGACCGGGGAGCTGTTTTTT	CASSQDIRGRISGRTGELFF
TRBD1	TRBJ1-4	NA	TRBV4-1	TGCGCCAGCAGCCATCCGGGACAGGGGAATGAAAAACTGTTTTTT	CASSHPGQGNEKLFF
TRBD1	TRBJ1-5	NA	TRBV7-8	TGTGCCAGCAGCTTTTGGACAGGGGGCGGACAGCCCCAGCATTTT	CASSFWTGGGQPQHF
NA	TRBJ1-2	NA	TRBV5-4	TGTGCCAGCAGCTCTCGGATTAGCGGCAGGGAATATGGCTACACCTTC	CASSSRISGREYGYTF
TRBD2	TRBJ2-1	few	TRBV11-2	TGTGCCAGCGCTACCCTGCGGGAGGGCCTATACAATGAGCAGTTCTTC	CASATLREGLYNEQFF
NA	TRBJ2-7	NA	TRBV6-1	TGTGCCAGCAGTGAACTGACGGGGACCTACGAGCAGTACTTC	CASSELTGTYEQYF
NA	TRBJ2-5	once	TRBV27	TGTGCCAGCAGCTTAACCCGACCTTCGAGGGAGACCCAGTACTTC	CASSLTRPSRETQYF
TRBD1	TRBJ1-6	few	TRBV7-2	TGTGCCAGCAGCCCCCGACAGGGTTATAATTCACCCCTCCACTTT	CASSPRQGYNSPLHF
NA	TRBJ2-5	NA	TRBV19	TGTGCCAGTAAGTCGCGACAGCAAGAGACCCAGTACTTC	CASKSRQQETQYF
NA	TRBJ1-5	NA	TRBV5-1	TGCGCCAGCAGCCCCGGGGGGGGTAGCAATCAGCCCCAGCATTTT	CASSPGGGSNQPQHF
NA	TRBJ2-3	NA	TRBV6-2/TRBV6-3	TGTGCCAGCAGTTTCCGGGGATGGGAGACAAACACAGATACGCAGTATTTT	CASSFRGWETNTDTQYF
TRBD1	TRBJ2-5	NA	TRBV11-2	TGTGCCAGCAGCTCCTTACGGGACAGGGCGCCAGAGACCCAGTACTTC	CASSSLRDRAPETQYF
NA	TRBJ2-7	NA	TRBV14	TGTGCCAGCAGCCAAGATTGGGCAGGGTACGAGAGCTCCTACGAGCAGTACTTC	CASSQDWAGYESSYEQYF
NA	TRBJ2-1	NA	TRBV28	TGTGCCAGCAGACCCGGGGGATCGATCGAAAGCTCCTACAATGAGCAGTTCTTC	CASRPGGSIESSYNEQFF
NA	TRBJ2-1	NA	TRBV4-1	TGCGCCAGCAGCCAAGTCGGCGGTAGCTCCTACAATGAGCAGTTCTTC	CASSQVGGSSYNEQFF
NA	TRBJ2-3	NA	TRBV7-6	TGTGCCAGCAGCTTAGCAGGGCTGGGGGGTACGCAGTATTTT	CASSLAGLGGTQYF
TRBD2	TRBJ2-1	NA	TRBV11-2	TGTGCCAGCAGCTTATTCCTCGGGGAGGGCTATGAGCAGTTCTTC	CASSLFLGEGYEQFF
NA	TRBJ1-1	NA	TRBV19	TGTGCCAGTAGTATTCCGGGGTTGAACACTGAAGCTTTCTTT	CASSIPGLNTEAFF
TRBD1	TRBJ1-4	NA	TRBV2	TGTGCCAGCGGACAGGGGGCGCGTGACGAAAAACTGTTTTTT	CASGQGARDEKLFF
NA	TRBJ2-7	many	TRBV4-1	TGCGCCAGCAGCCAAGGCCTAGGGGGCGAGCAGTACTTC	CASSQGLGGEQYF
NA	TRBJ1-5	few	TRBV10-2	TGCGCCAGCAGTGTGGACATTGGGCCCCAGCATTTT	CASSVDIGPQHF
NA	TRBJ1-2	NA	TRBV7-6	TGTGCCAGCAGCGCTGCGACACAGATGGCCGTTTATGGCTACACCTTC	CASSAATQMAVYGYTF
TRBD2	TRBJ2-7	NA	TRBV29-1	TGCAGCGTCGATCTAGCGGGAGTAAACGAGCAGTACTTC	CSVDLAGVNEQYF
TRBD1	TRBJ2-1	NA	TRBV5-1	TGCGCCAGCAGCTTGGGACAGGGGGCGCTCCATGAGCAGTTCTTC	CASSLGQGALHEQFF
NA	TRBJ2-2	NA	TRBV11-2	TGTGCCAGCAGCTTAGTGATAGGGGTGGGCACCGGGGAGCTGTTTTTT	CASSLVIGVGTGELFF
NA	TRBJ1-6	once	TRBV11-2	TGTGCCAGCAGCTTAGATGGGCCGCCCCTCCACTTT	CASSLDGPPLHF
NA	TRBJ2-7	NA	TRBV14	TGTGCCAGCAGCCCGGGATACGAGCAGTACTTC	CASSPGYEQYF
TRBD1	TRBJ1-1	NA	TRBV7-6	TGTGCCAGCAGCTTAGCGGCAGGGGGATTGAACACTGAAGCTTTCTTT	CASSLAAGGLNTEAFF
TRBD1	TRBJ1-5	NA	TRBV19	TGTGCCAGTAGTATTAGTACAGGGGGAAATCAGCCCCAGCATTTT	CASSISTGGNQPQHF
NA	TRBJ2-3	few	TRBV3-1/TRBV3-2	TGTGCCAGCAGCCTCACGGACAGTTTCACAGATACGCAGTATTTT	CASSLTDSFTDTQYF
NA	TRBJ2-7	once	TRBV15	TGTGCCACCAGCAAAGACAGGGAGGTAGGAGTGCAGTACTTC	CATSKDREVGVQYF
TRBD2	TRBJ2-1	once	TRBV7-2	TGTGCCAGCAGCGGAAGTTCTAGCGGGAGATACAATGAGCAGTTCTTC	CASSGSSSGRYNEQFF
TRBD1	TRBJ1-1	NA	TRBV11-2	TGTGCCAGCAGCTTAGTTCCGGGGACAGGCGGTAGAGCTTTCTTT	CASSLVPGTGGRAFF
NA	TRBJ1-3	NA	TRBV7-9	TGTGCCAGCACCCCCCCATCGCGCTCTGGAAACACCATATATTTT	CASTPPSRSGNTIYF
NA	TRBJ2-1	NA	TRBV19	TGTGCCAGTAGCTGGGGAACAGGTTCAGGCAATGAGCAGTTCTTC	CASSWGTGSGNEQFF
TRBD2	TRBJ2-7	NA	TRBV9	TGTGCCAGCAGCGGAGGACTAGCGTCTTCCTACGAGCAGTACTTC	CASSGGLASSYEQYF
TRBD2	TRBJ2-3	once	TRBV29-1	TGCAGCGTTGAGCCGACTAGCGGTAGCACAGATACGCAGTATTTT	CSVEPTSGSTDTQYF
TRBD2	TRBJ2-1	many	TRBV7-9	TGTGCCAGCAGCTTAGAGAGTAGCGGGAGAAGGTCCTACAATGAGCAGTTCTTC	CASSLESSGRRSYNEQFF
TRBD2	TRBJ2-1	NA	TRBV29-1	TGCAGCGTCCGTACTAGCGGGAGGGCCAGGGATGAGCAGTTCTTC	CSVRTSGRARDEQFF
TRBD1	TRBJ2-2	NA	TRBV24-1	TGTGCCTCGACAGGGGCCACCGGGGAGCTGTTTTTT	CASTGATGELFF
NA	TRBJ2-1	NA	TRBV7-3	TGTGCCAGCAGCCCTGGCGGGGAGGCTGAGCAGTTCTTC	CASSPGGEAEQFF
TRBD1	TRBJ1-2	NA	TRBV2	TGTGCCTGGCCGGGACAGAACTATGGCTACACCTTC	CAWPGQNYGYTF
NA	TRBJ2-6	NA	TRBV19	TGTGCCAGTACGACAGGAGCCCGGTTAGGGGCCAACGTCCTGACTTTC	CASTTGARLGANVLTF
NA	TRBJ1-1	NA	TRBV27	TGTGCCAGCAGTTTAGTCAGCTGGGGGCCCGGTGACACTGAAGCTTTCTTT	CASSLVSWGPGDTEAFF
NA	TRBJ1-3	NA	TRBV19	TGTGCCAGTAGTATCCTCCAGGGCATTGGAAACACCATATATTTT	CASSILQGIGNTIYF
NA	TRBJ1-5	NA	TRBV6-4	TGTGCCAGCAACCCAGATTATAGCAATCAGCCCCAGCATTTT	CASNPDYSNQPQHF
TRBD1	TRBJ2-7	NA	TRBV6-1	TGTGCCAGCAGTGAAGCGGACAGGGGGCCCTACGAGCAGTACTTC	CASSEADRGPYEQYF
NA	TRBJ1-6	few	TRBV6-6	TGTGCCAGCAGACCTTCGGGGGACCCCTATAATTCACCCCTCCACTTT	CASRPSGDPYNSPLHF
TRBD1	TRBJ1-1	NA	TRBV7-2	TGTGCCAGCAGCTTATACAGGGGAAACACTGAAGCTTTCTTT	CASSLYRGNTEAFF
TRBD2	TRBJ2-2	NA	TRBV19	TGTGCCAGTAAAGGGGAGGGCCCCAGGGAGCTGTTTTTT	CASKGEGPRELFF